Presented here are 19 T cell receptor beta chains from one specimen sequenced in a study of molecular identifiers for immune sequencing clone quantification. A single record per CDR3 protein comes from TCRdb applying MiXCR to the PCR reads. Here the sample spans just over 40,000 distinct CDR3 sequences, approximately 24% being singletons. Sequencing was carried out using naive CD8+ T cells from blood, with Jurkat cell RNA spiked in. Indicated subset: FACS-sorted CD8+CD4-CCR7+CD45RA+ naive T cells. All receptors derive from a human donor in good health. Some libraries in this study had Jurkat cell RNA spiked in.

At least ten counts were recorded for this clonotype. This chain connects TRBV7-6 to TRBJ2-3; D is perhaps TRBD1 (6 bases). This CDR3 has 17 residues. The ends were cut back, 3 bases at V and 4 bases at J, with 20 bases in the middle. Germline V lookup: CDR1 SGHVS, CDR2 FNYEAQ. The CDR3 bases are TGTGCCAGCAGCTTCCCCCGGGACGCAGGGGACCCAGATACGCAGTATTTT. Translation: CASSFPRDAGDPDTQYF. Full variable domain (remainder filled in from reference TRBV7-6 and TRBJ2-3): GAGVSQSPRYKVTKRGQDVALRCDPISGHVSLYWYRQALGQGPEFLTYFNYEAQQDKSGLPNDRFSAERPEGSISTLTIQRTEQRDSAMYRCASSFPRDAGDPDTQYFGPGTRLTVL.

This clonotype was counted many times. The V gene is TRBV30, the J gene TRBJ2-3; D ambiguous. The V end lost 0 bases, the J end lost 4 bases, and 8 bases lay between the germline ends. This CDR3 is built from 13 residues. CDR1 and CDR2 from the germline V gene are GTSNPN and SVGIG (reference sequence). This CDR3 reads CAWSVLSADTQYF. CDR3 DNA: TGTGCCTGGAGTGTTTTGTCGGCAGATACGCAGTATTTT.

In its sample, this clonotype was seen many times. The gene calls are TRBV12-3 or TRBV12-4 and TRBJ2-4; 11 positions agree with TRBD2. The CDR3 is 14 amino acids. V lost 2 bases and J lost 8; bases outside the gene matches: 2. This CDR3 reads CASSLTSGGDIQYF. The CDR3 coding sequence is TGTGCCAGCAGTTTAACTAGCGGGGGAGACATTCAGTACTTC.

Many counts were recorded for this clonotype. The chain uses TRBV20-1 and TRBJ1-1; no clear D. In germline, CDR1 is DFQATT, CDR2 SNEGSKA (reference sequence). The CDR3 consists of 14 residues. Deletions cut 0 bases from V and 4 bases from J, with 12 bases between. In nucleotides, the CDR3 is TGCAGTGCTAGAGACCCCCACGGAAGCACTGAAGCTTTCTTT. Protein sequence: CSARDPHGSTEAFF.

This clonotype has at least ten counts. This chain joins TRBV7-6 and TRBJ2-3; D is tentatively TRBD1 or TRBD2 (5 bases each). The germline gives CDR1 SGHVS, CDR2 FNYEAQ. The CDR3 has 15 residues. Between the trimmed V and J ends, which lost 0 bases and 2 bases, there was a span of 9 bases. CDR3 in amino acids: CASSLAGPFTDTQYF. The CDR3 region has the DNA TGTGCCAGCAGCTTAGCGGGACCCTTCACAGATACGCAGTATTTT.

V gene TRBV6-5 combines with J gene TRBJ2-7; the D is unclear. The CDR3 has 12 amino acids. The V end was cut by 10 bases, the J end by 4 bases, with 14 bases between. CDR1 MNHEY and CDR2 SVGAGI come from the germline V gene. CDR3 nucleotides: TGTGCCACCGCGGCTAAGGAGTACGAGCAGTACTTC. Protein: CATAAKEYEQYF.

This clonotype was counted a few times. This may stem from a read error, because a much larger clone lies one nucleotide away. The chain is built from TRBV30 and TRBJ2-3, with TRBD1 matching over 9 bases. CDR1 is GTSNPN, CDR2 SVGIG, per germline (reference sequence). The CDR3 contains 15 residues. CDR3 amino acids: CAWSVGQGSTDAQYF. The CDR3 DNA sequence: TGTGCCTGGAGTGTGGGACAGGGTAGTACAGATGCGCAGTATTTT.

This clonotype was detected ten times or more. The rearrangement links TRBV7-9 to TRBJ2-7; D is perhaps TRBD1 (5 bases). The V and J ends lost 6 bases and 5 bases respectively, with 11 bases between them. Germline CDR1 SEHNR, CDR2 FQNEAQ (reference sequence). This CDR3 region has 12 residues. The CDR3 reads CASREAGNEQYF. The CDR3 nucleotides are TGTGCCAGCAGAGAAGCAGGGAACGAGCAGTACTTC.

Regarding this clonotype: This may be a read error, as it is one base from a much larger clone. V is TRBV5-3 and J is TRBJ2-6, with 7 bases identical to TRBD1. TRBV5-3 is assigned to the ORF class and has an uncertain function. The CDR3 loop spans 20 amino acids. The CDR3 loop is CVSSYNKETGKVSGANVLTF. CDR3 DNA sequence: TGTGTCAGCAGTTACAATAAGGAGACAGGGAAAGTCTCTGGGGCCAACGTCCTGACTTTC.

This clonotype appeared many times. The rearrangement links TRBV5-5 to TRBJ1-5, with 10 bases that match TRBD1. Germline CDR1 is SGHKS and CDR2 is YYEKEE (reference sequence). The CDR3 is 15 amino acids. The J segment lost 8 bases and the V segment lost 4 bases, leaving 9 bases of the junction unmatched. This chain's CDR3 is CASSLDRGKWEPQHF. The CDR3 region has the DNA TGTGCCAGCAGCCTGGACAGGGGGAAGTGGGAGCCCCAGCATTTT.

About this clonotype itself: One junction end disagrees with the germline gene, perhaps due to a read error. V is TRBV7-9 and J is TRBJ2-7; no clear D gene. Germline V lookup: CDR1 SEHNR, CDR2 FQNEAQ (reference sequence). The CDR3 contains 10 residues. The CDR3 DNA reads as TGTGCCAGCAGCCCGACCCTGCCTGACTTC. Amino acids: CASSPTLPDF.

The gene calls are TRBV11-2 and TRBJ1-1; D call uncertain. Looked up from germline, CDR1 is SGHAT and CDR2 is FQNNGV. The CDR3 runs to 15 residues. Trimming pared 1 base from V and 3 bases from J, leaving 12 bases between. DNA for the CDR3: TGTGCCAGCAGCTTAGGGCCCCTATCGCACACTGAAGCTTTCTTT. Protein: CASSLGPLSHTEAFF.

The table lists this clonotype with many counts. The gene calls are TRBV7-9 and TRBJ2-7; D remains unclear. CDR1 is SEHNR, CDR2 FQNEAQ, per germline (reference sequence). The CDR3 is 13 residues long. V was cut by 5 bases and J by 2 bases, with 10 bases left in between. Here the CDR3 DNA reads TGTGCCAGCAGCCCGGACGCAGCCTACGAGCAGTACTTC. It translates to CASSPDAAYEQYF. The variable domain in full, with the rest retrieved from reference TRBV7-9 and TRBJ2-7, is DTGVSQNPRHKITKRGQNVTFRCDPISEHNRLYWYRQTLGQGPEFLTYFQNEAQLEKSRLLSDRFSAERPKGSFSTLEIQRTEQGDSAMYLCASSPDAAYEQYFGPGTRLTVT.

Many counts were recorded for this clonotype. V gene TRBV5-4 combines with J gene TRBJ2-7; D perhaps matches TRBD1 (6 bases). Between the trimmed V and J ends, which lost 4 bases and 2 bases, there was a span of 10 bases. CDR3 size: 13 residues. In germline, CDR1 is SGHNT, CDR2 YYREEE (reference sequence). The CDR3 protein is CASSRDNPYEQYF. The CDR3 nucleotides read TGTGCCAGCAGCCGGGACAATCCCTACGAGCAGTACTTC. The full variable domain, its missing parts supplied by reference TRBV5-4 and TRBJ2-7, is ETGVTQSPTHLIKTRGQQVTLRCSSQSGHNTVSWYQQALGQGPQFIFQYYREEENGRGNFPPRFSGLQFPNYSSELNVNALELDDSALYLCASSRDNPYEQYFGPGTRLTVT.

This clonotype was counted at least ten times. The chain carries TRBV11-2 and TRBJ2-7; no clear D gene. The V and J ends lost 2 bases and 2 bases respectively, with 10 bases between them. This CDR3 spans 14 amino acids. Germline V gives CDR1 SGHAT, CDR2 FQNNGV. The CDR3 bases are TGTGCCAGCAGCTTATTTAGGGATGCCTACGAGCAGTACTTC. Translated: CASSLFRDAYEQYF.

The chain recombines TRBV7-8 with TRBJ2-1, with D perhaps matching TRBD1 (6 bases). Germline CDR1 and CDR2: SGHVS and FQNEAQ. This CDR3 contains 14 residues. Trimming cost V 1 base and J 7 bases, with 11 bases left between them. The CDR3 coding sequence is TGTGCCAGCAGCTTAGGAGTTAGGGGGAATGAGCAGTTCTTC. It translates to CASSLGVRGNEQFF.

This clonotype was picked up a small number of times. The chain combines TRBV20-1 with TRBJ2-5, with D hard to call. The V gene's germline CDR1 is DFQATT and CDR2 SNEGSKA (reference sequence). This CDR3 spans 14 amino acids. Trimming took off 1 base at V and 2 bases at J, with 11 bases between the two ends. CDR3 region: CSARGGWGQETQYF. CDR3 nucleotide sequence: TGCAGTGCTAGAGGGGGATGGGGTCAAGAGACCCAGTACTTC.

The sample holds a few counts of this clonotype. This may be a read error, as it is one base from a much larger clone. The chain's CDR3 is CASSQQGPTNTGAFF. CDR3 DNA sequence: TGCGCCAGCAGCCAGCAGGGACCGACGAACACTGGAGCTTTCTTT. V is TRBV4-1 and J is TRBJ1-1; D may be TRBD1 (5 bases). Germline V CDR1 and CDR2: MGHRA, YSYEKL. The CDR3 covers 15 residues.

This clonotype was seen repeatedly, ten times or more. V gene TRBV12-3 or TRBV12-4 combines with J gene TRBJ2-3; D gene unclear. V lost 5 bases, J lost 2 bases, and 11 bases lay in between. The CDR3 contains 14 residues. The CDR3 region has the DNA TGTGCCAGCAGTGCCGGTCTCCACACAGATACGCAGTATTTT. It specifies CASSAGLHTDTQYF.